This TCR beta chain emerged from a study of CD8 T cells in Susac syndrome. Study-wide results and limits: Susac-specific public clones were found in total CD8+ and CD8+ TEMRA repertoires, numbering some 15 and five, respectively.

Note on this clonotype: Its target is not known.

There are 13 residues in the CDR3. Germline V gene sequence: CDR1 SNHLY, CDR2 FYNNEI. The trim removed 10 bases at V and 4 bases at J, leaving 8 bases unmatched. RNA, at 0.5 to 1 ug, was reverse transcribed with random hexamers. Amplification of TCR beta CDR3 spanned 54 Vbeta and 13 Jbeta via immunoSEQ multiplex PCR. MiXCR, applied by TCRdb to the immunoSEQ multiplex PCR reads, yields one record per CDR3 protein. In the table there are 95,000 to 150,000 distinct CDR3 sequences, 85% to 95% of which are singletons. The J gene is TRBJ2-7, the V gene TRBV2; 9 nucleotides line up with TRBD1. The TCR comes from a human donor with Susac syndrome. Input material: CD8+ T cells from PBMCs. The CDR3 bases are TGTGCCACCGAAACGGGACAGGGATACGAGCAGTACTTC. Amino acids: CATETGQGYEQYF.